This is a list of T cell receptor beta chains from one sample in a study of patients and donors after allogeneic stem cell transplantation. TCRdb re-derived calls from the RT-PCR reads in MiXCR, one entry per CDR3 protein. Seen here are 410,000 or so distinct CDR3 sequences, under 20% observed once, and the top ten hold 6% to 8%. Source material: blood, either unsorted or a sorted T cell fraction (not recorded which). Every receptor here comes from a human donor who was either an allogeneic HSCT recipient or a stem cell or donor lymphocyte infusion donor (not recorded which). It is not recorded whose cells these are; they may come from a transplant donor. CDR3s include the opening cysteine and the closing phenylalanine or tryptophan. The D gene is left open where the match is weak.

d_gene: .
j_gene: TRBJ1-6
v_gene: TRBV5-6
CDR3aa: CASSFNRLNSPLHF

d_gene: .
j_gene: TRBJ1-1
v_gene: TRBV10-3
CDR3aa: CAISVYTGGANTEAFF

d_gene: TRBD1
j_gene: TRBJ1-5
v_gene: TRBV9
CDR3aa: CASSRDSSNQPQHF

d_gene: .
j_gene: TRBJ1-1
v_gene: TRBV7-2
CDR3aa: CASSLRLIGNTEAFF

d_gene: .
j_gene: TRBJ1-6
v_gene: TRBV4-2
CDR3aa: CASSQDGRNSPLHF

d_gene: .
j_gene: TRBJ2-2
v_gene: TRBV28
CDR3aa: CASSPIQTTGELFF

d_gene: TRBD1
j_gene: TRBJ1-5
v_gene: TRBV5-1
CDR3aa: CASSPGTGGKQPQHF

d_gene: TRBD1
j_gene: TRBJ1-5
v_gene: TRBV12-3/TRBV12-4
CDR3aa: CASRQTGRGQPQHF

d_gene: .
j_gene: TRBJ1-5
v_gene: TRBV11-2
CDR3aa: CASSPELPQHF

d_gene: .
j_gene: TRBJ2-5
v_gene: TRBV1
CDR3aa: CTSSQVMVQETQYF

d_gene: TRBD2
j_gene: TRBJ2-1
v_gene: TRBV27
CDR3aa: CASSFRRTSGGTNNEQFF

d_gene: .
j_gene: TRBJ2-1
v_gene: TRBV7-9
CDR3aa: CASSSGQYSYNEQFF

d_gene: TRBD2
j_gene: TRBJ2-7
v_gene: TRBV5-1
CDR3aa: CASSLGLAATYEQYF

d_gene: TRBD1
j_gene: TRBJ2-7
v_gene: TRBV10-3
CDR3aa: CAISELGGRGEQYF

d_gene: .
j_gene: TRBJ1-1
v_gene: TRBV20-1
CDR3aa: CSASRPANTEAFF

d_gene: .
j_gene: TRBJ2-3
v_gene: TRBV10-3
CDR3aa: CAISYTGTQYF

d_gene: .
j_gene: TRBJ2-1
v_gene: TRBV7-9
CDR3aa: CASSQGQSGDDEQFF

d_gene: .
j_gene: TRBJ2-5
v_gene: TRBV5-1
CDR3aa: CASSFFSGPQETQYF

d_gene: .
j_gene: TRBJ1-5
v_gene: TRBV6-5
CDR3aa: CASSYSLVSNQPQHF

d_gene: .
j_gene: TRBJ2-7
v_gene: TRBV12-3/TRBV12-4
CDR3aa: CASSLRASQQYF

d_gene: TRBD1
j_gene: TRBJ2-3
v_gene: TRBV29-1
CDR3aa: CSAGLQGTVVHTQYF

d_gene: .
j_gene: TRBJ2-1
v_gene: TRBV27
CDR3aa: CASSLPGDRATMEQFF

d_gene: TRBD1
j_gene: TRBJ2-4
v_gene: TRBV7-3
CDR3aa: CASSLNPPGQGVDIQYF

d_gene: .
j_gene: TRBJ2-1
v_gene: TRBV19
CDR3aa: CASSIATGAMSEQFF

d_gene: TRBD2
j_gene: TRBJ2-5
v_gene: TRBV5-1
CDR3aa: CASSQSGNQETQYF

d_gene: .
j_gene: TRBJ1-1
v_gene: TRBV6-1
CDR3aa: CASRRQINTEAFF

d_gene: TRBD1
j_gene: TRBJ2-3
v_gene: TRBV5-1
CDR3aa: CASSPRDRGGTDTQYF

d_gene: .
j_gene: TRBJ2-3
v_gene: TRBV20-1
CDR3aa: CSAAGTSTDTQYF

d_gene: .
j_gene: TRBJ1-5
v_gene: TRBV3-1
CDR3aa: CASSPKNINQPQHF

d_gene: TRBD2
j_gene: TRBJ2-7
v_gene: TRBV12-3/TRBV12-4
CDR3aa: CASSFDYGTSGRKQYF

d_gene: TRBD2
j_gene: TRBJ2-2
v_gene: TRBV4-2
CDR3aa: CASSPITSVNTGELFF

d_gene: TRBD1
j_gene: TRBJ2-7
v_gene: TRBV6-5
CDR3aa: CASSYSGQGVTYEQYF

d_gene: TRBD1
j_gene: TRBJ1-1
v_gene: TRBV20-1
CDR3aa: CSAQRTGVRSPEASF

d_gene: .
j_gene: TRBJ2-3
v_gene: TRBV20-1
CDR3aa: CSARVGGGTDTQYF

d_gene: .
j_gene: TRBJ1-1
v_gene: TRBV20-1
CDR3aa: CSARSHLIHREAFF